Reported below is one T cell receptor (beta chain). Its antigen remains unidentified. This sample was taken from a study of Ad26.COV2.S vaccination and SARS-CoV-2 variants. About the study: Donor joined the COV1001 Ad26.COV2.S trial arm.

Study-wide findings and caveats: Analytic work on TCR breadth and depth might have understated the full extent of total T cell responses.

Treatment given: some 19 received Ad26.COV2.S at low or high dose, single or two shots; about 5 received placebo; per-sample allocation not given. Samples came from day 63 after the first vaccine or placebo injection. Assay: immunoSEQ multiplex PCR; the TCRdb copy retains only in-frame clones and omits some. The table includes hundreds of thousands of clones, 75% to 95% detected once. With 1 base clipped from V and 2 bases from J, the junction kept 1 base outside the gene matches. Germline V gene data show CDR1 as SGHTA and CDR2 as FQGNSA. The CDR3 runs 16 residues. Here the sequenced sample was peripheral blood, taken in a trial of Ad26.COV2.S vaccine versus placebo. This sequence joins TRBV7-2 and TRBJ2-7; 14 bases are a match to TRBD2. This clonotype was obtained from a person aged 18 to 59 who received the Ad26.COV2.S COVID-19 vaccine or a placebo. CDR3 region: CASSLGLAGGTYEQYF. CDR3 coding DNA: TGTGCCAGCAGCTTAGGACTAGCGGGAGGGACCTACGAGCAGTACTTC. The full variable domain, rest sourced from reference TRBV7-2 and TRBJ2-7, is GAGVSQSPSNKVTEKGKDVELRCDPISGHTALYWYRQSLGQGLEFLIYFQGNSAPDKSGLPSDRFSAERTGGSVSTLTIQRTQQEDSAVYLCASSLGLAGGTYEQYFGPGTRLTVT.